A selection of T cell receptor beta chains follows, all from one sample in a study of cytomegalovirus exposure and HLA in healthy donors. TCRdb's table, derived via immunoSEQ multiplex PCR, lists solely in-frame clones and lacks some. Of about 160,000 clones listed, around 96% are singletons. Sequencing input: PBMCs. These receptor sequences come from a woman between 18 and 29 years old in good health and CMV-seronegative. Each CDR3 is given with its conserved first and last residue. D genes are given only for firm matches. Clone size is given for some rows only: seen once, a few or many times, or a class if the clone is expanded.

cdr3_length: 12
clone_size: -
j_call: TRBJ2-5
v_call: TRBV29-1
d_call: TRBD1
cdr3_nt: TGCAGCGTTACACAGGGGGAAGAGACCCAGTACTTC
cdr3_aa: CSVTQGEETQYF

cdr3_length: 17
clone_size: -
j_call: TRBJ2-5
v_call: TRBV5-4
d_call: TRBD2
cdr3_nt: TGTGCCAGCAGCTTGGGACTAGCGGGGGGGGCGGCAGAGACCCAGTACTTC
cdr3_aa: CASSLGLAGGAAETQYF

cdr3_length: 16
clone_size: -
j_call: TRBJ1-1
v_call: TRBV18
d_call: TRBD1
cdr3_nt: TGTGCCAGCTCACAAGACAGGGACCGTCGGAACACTGAAGCTTTCTTT
cdr3_aa: CASSQDRDRRNTEAFF

cdr3_length: 12
clone_size: once
j_call: TRBJ1-2
v_call: TRBV6-5
d_call: -
cdr3_nt: TGTGCCAGCTGGGTGGGGGGGCTTGGCTACACCTTC
cdr3_aa: CASWVGGLGYTF

cdr3_length: 16
clone_size: -
j_call: TRBJ1-6
v_call: TRBV5-6
d_call: TRBD1
cdr3_nt: TGTGCCAGCAGCTCGGGGACAGGGCGTGGAAATTCACCCCTCCACTTT
cdr3_aa: CASSSGTGRGNSPLHF

cdr3_length: 12
clone_size: -
j_call: TRBJ2-7
v_call: TRBV2
d_call: -
cdr3_nt: TGTGCCAGCAGCGAACAGGGCTACGAGCAGTACTTC
cdr3_aa: CASSEQGYEQYF

cdr3_length: 12
clone_size: -
j_call: TRBJ2-7
v_call: TRBV19
d_call: -
cdr3_nt: TGTGCCAGTAGTCGGGAAGACTACGAGCAGTACTTC
cdr3_aa: CASSREDYEQYF

cdr3_length: 17
clone_size: -
j_call: TRBJ2-3
v_call: TRBV5-1
d_call: TRBD2
cdr3_nt: TGCGCCAGCAGCTTGAGCGGCGGGGGGGCTTACGCAGATACGCAGTATTTT
cdr3_aa: CASSLSGGGAYADTQYF

cdr3_length: 15
clone_size: -
j_call: TRBJ1-2
v_call: TRBV6-5
d_call: -
cdr3_nt: TGTGCCAGCAGTTACCGGACGGACAGAGTCTATGGCTACACCTTC
cdr3_aa: CASSYRTDRVYGYTF

cdr3_length: 14
clone_size: few
j_call: TRBJ2-2
v_call: TRBV27
d_call: -
cdr3_nt: TGTGCCAGCACCCTCGGGACTTTGACCGGGGAGCTGTTTTTT
cdr3_aa: CASTLGTLTGELFF

cdr3_length: 15
clone_size: -
j_call: TRBJ1-3
v_call: TRBV7-2
d_call: -
cdr3_nt: TGTGCCAGCAGCTTAGAGGCAGGCCCCGGAAACACCATATATTTT
cdr3_aa: CASSLEAGPGNTIYF

cdr3_length: 16
clone_size: -
j_call: TRBJ2-5
v_call: TRBV9
d_call: TRBD2
cdr3_nt: TGTGCCAGCAGCCCAGGACTAGCGGGGGTCCAAGAGACCCAGTACTTC
cdr3_aa: CASSPGLAGVQETQYF

cdr3_length: 15
clone_size: -
j_call: TRBJ2-5
v_call: TRBV5-4
d_call: TRBD1
cdr3_nt: TGTGCCAGCAGCTTGTTGGGACAGGGGATGGAGACCCAGTACTTC
cdr3_aa: CASSLLGQGMETQYF

cdr3_length: 11
clone_size: -
j_call: TRBJ2-1
v_call: TRBV27
d_call: -
cdr3_nt: TGTGCCAGCTGGGCGCCAGGTAGGCGGTTCTTC
cdr3_aa: CASWAPGRRFF

cdr3_length: 15
clone_size: once
j_call: TRBJ2-1
v_call: TRBV6-6
d_call: -
cdr3_nt: TGTGCCAGCAGTTACCAGGGGATGTTGGACAATGAGCAGTTCTTC
cdr3_aa: CASSYQGMLDNEQFF

cdr3_length: 14
clone_size: -
j_call: TRBJ1-2
v_call: TRBV6-5
d_call: TRBD1
cdr3_nt: TGTGCCAGCGGCAGGGGACAGGGGATGGATGGCTACACCTTC
cdr3_aa: CASGRGQGMDGYTF

cdr3_length: 15
clone_size: -
j_call: TRBJ2-7
v_call: TRBV7-8
d_call: -
cdr3_nt: TGTGCCAGCAGGCAGGGTTACGAACCCGGATACGAGCAGTACTTC
cdr3_aa: CASRQGYEPGYEQYF

cdr3_length: 16
clone_size: -
j_call: TRBJ2-2
v_call: TRBV5-1
d_call: TRBD1
cdr3_nt: TGCGCCAGCAGCTTGTCTGGGACAGGGAACACCGGGGAGCTGTTTTTT
cdr3_aa: CASSLSGTGNTGELFF

cdr3_length: 12
clone_size: -
j_call: TRBJ2-7
v_call: TRBV30
d_call: -
cdr3_nt: TGTGCCTGGGATCAGGGGAGCTACGAGCAGTACTTC
cdr3_aa: CAWDQGSYEQYF

cdr3_length: 13
clone_size: -
j_call: TRBJ2-5
v_call: TRBV4-3
d_call: TRBD1
cdr3_nt: TGCGCCAGCAGCCAAGATTGGGGACAGGGCTTTTACTTC
cdr3_aa: CASSQDWGQGFYF

cdr3_length: 16
clone_size: -
j_call: TRBJ2-1
v_call: TRBV29-1
d_call: TRBD1
cdr3_nt: TGCAGCGTTGAAATCCCTCGGACAGGCTCCTACAATGAGCAGTTCTTC
cdr3_aa: CSVEIPRTGSYNEQFF

cdr3_length: 14
clone_size: -
j_call: TRBJ1-5
v_call: TRBV6-6
d_call: TRBD1
cdr3_nt: TGTGCCAGCTTCGGACAGGCCGGCAATCAGCCCCAGCATTTT
cdr3_aa: CASFGQAGNQPQHF

cdr3_length: 12
clone_size: -
j_call: TRBJ2-3
v_call: TRBV9
d_call: -
cdr3_nt: TGTGCCAGCAGCGTCTCTCCAGATACGCAGTATTTT
cdr3_aa: CASSVSPDTQYF

cdr3_length: 12
clone_size: once
j_call: TRBJ2-7
v_call: TRBV6-6
d_call: -
cdr3_nt: TGTGCCAGCAGTTCTAGTACGAACGAGCAGTACTTC
cdr3_aa: CASSSSTNEQYF

cdr3_length: 19
clone_size: once
j_call: TRBJ2-6
v_call: TRBV7-3
d_call: -
cdr3_nt: TGTGCCAGCAGCTTAAGGCAACCCCTGGACAGCACTGGGGCCAACGTCCTGACTTTC
cdr3_aa: CASSLRQPLDSTGANVLTF

cdr3_length: 15
clone_size: -
j_call: TRBJ2-3
v_call: TRBV27
d_call: -
cdr3_nt: TGTGCCAGCAGTTTATCGAGTAGCGGCACAGATACGCAGTATTTT
cdr3_aa: CASSLSSSGTDTQYF

cdr3_length: 14
clone_size: once
j_call: TRBJ2-6
v_call: TRBV5-1
d_call: -
cdr3_nt: TGCGCCAGCAGCTTGTCTTCTGGGGCCAACGTCCTGACTTTC
cdr3_aa: CASSLSSGANVLTF

cdr3_length: 15
clone_size: -
j_call: TRBJ2-3
v_call: TRBV13
d_call: -
cdr3_nt: TGTGCCAGCAGCCGAACCTACACTAGCTCAGATACGCAGTATTTT
cdr3_aa: CASSRTYTSSDTQYF

cdr3_length: 15
clone_size: -
j_call: TRBJ1-2
v_call: TRBV4-2
d_call: -
cdr3_nt: TGTGCCAGCAGCCAAGACAGGGTGGTAGAATATGGCTACACCTTC
cdr3_aa: CASSQDRVVEYGYTF

cdr3_length: 13
clone_size: -
j_call: TRBJ1-2
v_call: TRBV11-2
d_call: -
cdr3_nt: TGTGCCAGCAGTGCGGGAACTAACTATGGCTACACCTTC
cdr3_aa: CASSAGTNYGYTF

cdr3_length: 15
clone_size: -
j_call: TRBJ1-4
v_call: TRBV30
d_call: -
cdr3_nt: TGTGCCTGGAGTGTACAGGGCAGGGACAATGAAAAACTGTTTTTT
cdr3_aa: CAWSVQGRDNEKLFF

cdr3_length: 12
clone_size: -
j_call: TRBJ2-7
v_call: TRBV27
d_call: TRBD1
cdr3_nt: TGTGCCAGCAGATCAGGGGGTTCCGAGCAGTACTTC
cdr3_aa: CASRSGGSEQYF